This TCR beta chain is drawn from a study of low-dose radiotherapy and immunotherapy resistance in tumors. In this sample, this clonotype turned up a few times. Looked up from germline, CDR1 is SQVTM and CDR2 is ANQGSEA. Trimming stripped 8 bases from V and 5 bases from J, with 15 bases between. There are 12 residues in the CDR3. TRAV- and TRBV-specific primers, spanning alpha and beta chains, primed first-strand cDNA. For amplifying TCRs, the PCR ran for about 19 cycles with Phusion, which was used together with a constant-region primer and the adapter on the V primers. From the reads, TCRdb called clonotypes with MiXCR, one entry per CDR3 protein. The sample lists around 13,000 distinct CDR3 sequences; more than 65% were seen once.

The chain employs TRBV29-1 and TRBJ1-2; D gene ambiguous. The source is a human donor with advanced metastatic prostate, ovarian, gallbladder or colorectal cancer (not recorded which). This table probably holds off-target reads from a library built for another chain. CDR3 amino acids: CSRRCTVYGYTF. In DNA, the CDR3 is TGCAGCCGACGTTGCACCGTATATGGCTACACCTTC.